This T cell receptor beta chain originates from a study of OX40 agonist ivuxolimab in advanced cancers. As regards this clone: Its antigen is unknown.

Findings and caveats of the study: Averaged across samples, CD8+ T cells carried more expanded clones than CD4+ did.

Some clones are missing from TCRdb's copy, which holds only in-frame ones; the method was immunoSEQ multiplex PCR. This sample yields 45,000 to 70,000 clones, of which just over 85% are seen a single time; 0.85% to 1% belongs to the top ten. The CDR3 sequence is 17 residues long. Germline CDR1 reads KGHSH; CDR2 reads LQKENI. V gave up 2 bases and J gave up 1 base, with 15 bases separating them. The receptor comes from an adult with an advanced solid tumor such as melanoma, head and neck, liver or kidney cancer. The source was CD4+ or CD8+ T cells sorted from blood, collected in a trial of the OX40 agonist ivuxolimab. The chain couples TRBV18 to TRBJ1-3, with D perhaps TRBD1 (6 bases). In nucleotides, the CDR3 is TGTGCCAGCTCACCAGGGGGCAGCAAACGATCTGGAAACACCATATATTTT. Residues: CASSPGGSKRSGNTIYF.